A selection of T cell receptor beta chains follows, all from one sample in a study of shared clonotypes between healthy human individuals. Sequencing used immunoSEQ multiplex PCR; TCRdb keeps in-frame clones, though not all of them. The sample carries about 2.3 million clones, 85% to 95% recorded once. What was sequenced was naive CD4+ T cells from PBMCs. These receptors all stem from a man aged 18-30 years in good health. Some clones in this sample may be carry-over from other donors' samples. Each CDR3 is given with its conserved first and last residue. A D gene is named only where the DNA matches it firmly. Size tells how often a clone was seen (once, few, many) or the class of an expanded clone, and some rows leave it out.

abundance: -
v_gene: TRBV29-1
j_gene: TRBJ1-3
d_gene: -
CDR3aa: CSVSLQTGNTIYF
CDR3nt: TGCAGCGTAAGTTTACAAACTGGAAACACCATATATTTT

abundance: once
v_gene: TRBV7-7
j_gene: TRBJ2-5
d_gene: -
CDR3aa: CASSLGTRESRETQYF
CDR3nt: TGTGCCAGCAGCTTAGGAACCCGGGAGTCGAGGGAGACCCAGTACTTC

abundance: -
v_gene: TRBV5-1
j_gene: TRBJ2-7
d_gene: -
CDR3aa: CASSLAVGEQYF
CDR3nt: TGCGCCAGCAGCTTGGCCGTGGGAGAGCAGTACTTC

abundance: -
v_gene: TRBV28
j_gene: TRBJ1-2
d_gene: -
CDR3aa: CASRGGIYGYTF
CDR3nt: TGTGCCAGCAGGGGGGGAATCTATGGCTACACCTTC

abundance: -
v_gene: TRBV2
j_gene: TRBJ1-3
d_gene: -
CDR3aa: CASSAGVVSGNTIYF
CDR3nt: TGTGCCAGCAGCGCTGGGGTGGTCTCTGGAAACACCATATATTTT

abundance: once
v_gene: TRBV6-6
j_gene: TRBJ2-1
d_gene: -
CDR3aa: CASSYSKLIYNEQFF
CDR3nt: TGTGCCAGCAGTTACTCGAAGCTAATCTACAATGAGCAGTTCTTC

abundance: -
v_gene: TRBV28
j_gene: TRBJ2-2
d_gene: -
CDR3aa: CASSFAQRAARELFF
CDR3nt: TGTGCCAGCAGTTTCGCCCAGCGAGCGGCCCGGGAGCTGTTTTTT

abundance: -
v_gene: TRBV5-1
j_gene: TRBJ2-3
d_gene: -
CDR3aa: CASSLTGAFDTQYF
CDR3nt: TGCGCCAGCAGCTTGACGGGGGCCTTCGATACGCAGTATTTT

abundance: -
v_gene: TRBV28
j_gene: TRBJ2-1
d_gene: TRBD2
CDR3aa: CASTSYGGSSYNEQFF
CDR3nt: TGTGCCAGCACGTCCTACGGGGGGAGCTCCTACAATGAGCAGTTCTTC

abundance: -
v_gene: TRBV11-2
j_gene: TRBJ1-1
d_gene: -
CDR3aa: CASSLSHTVNTEAFF
CDR3nt: TGTGCCAGCAGCCTAAGCCATACAGTGAACACTGAAGCTTTCTTT

abundance: -
v_gene: TRBV7-2
j_gene: TRBJ2-3
d_gene: -
CDR3aa: CASSLAQTDTQYF
CDR3nt: TGTGCCAGCAGCTTAGCCCAGACAGATACGCAGTATTTT

abundance: -
v_gene: TRBV19
j_gene: TRBJ1-2
d_gene: -
CDR3aa: CASRRLAGHGYTF
CDR3nt: TGTGCCAGTAGACGACTAGCGGGTCATGGCTACACCTTC

abundance: -
v_gene: TRBV19
j_gene: TRBJ1-1
d_gene: TRBD1
CDR3aa: CASTKDRGYTEAFF
CDR3nt: TGTGCCAGTACTAAGGACAGGGGGTACACTGAAGCTTTCTTT

abundance: -
v_gene: TRBV9
j_gene: TRBJ2-1
d_gene: -
CDR3aa: CASSVGSYNEQFF
CDR3nt: TGTGCCAGCAGCGTCGGGAGCTACAATGAGCAGTTCTTC

abundance: -
v_gene: TRBV6-5
j_gene: TRBJ2-7
d_gene: -
CDR3aa: CASSRTRDGSYEQYF
CDR3nt: TGTGCCAGCAGTCGAACGCGGGACGGCTCCTACGAGCAGTACTTC

abundance: -
v_gene: TRBV5-1
j_gene: TRBJ2-1
d_gene: TRBD2
CDR3aa: CASSLLAGVNYNEQFF
CDR3nt: TGCGCCAGCAGCTTATTAGCGGGAGTAAACTACAATGAGCAGTTCTTC

abundance: -
v_gene: TRBV18
j_gene: TRBJ2-7
d_gene: -
CDR3aa: CASSPTSTKSWEQYF
CDR3nt: TGTGCCAGCTCACCAACAAGCACGAAGTCGTGGGAGCAGTACTTC

abundance: -
v_gene: TRBV5-4
j_gene: TRBJ1-1
d_gene: -
CDR3aa: CASSLWSGFSYSTEAFF
CDR3nt: TGTGCCAGCAGCTTGTGGTCTGGGTTTTCGTATTCGACTGAAGCTTTCTTT

abundance: few
v_gene: TRBV7-8
j_gene: TRBJ1-5
d_gene: -
CDR3aa: CASSSSEDQPQHF
CDR3nt: TGTGCCAGCAGTTCGAGCGAGGATCAGCCCCAGCATTTT

abundance: once
v_gene: TRBV9
j_gene: TRBJ1-2
d_gene: -
CDR3aa: CASRRQEDYGYTF
CDR3nt: TGTGCCAGCAGGAGACAGGAAGACTATGGCTACACCTTC

abundance: once
v_gene: TRBV6-5
j_gene: TRBJ1-2
d_gene: TRBD1
CDR3aa: CASSWDRAGYGYTF
CDR3nt: TGTGCCAGCAGTTGGGACAGGGCAGGGTATGGCTACACCTTC

abundance: few
v_gene: TRBV9
j_gene: TRBJ2-5
d_gene: TRBD2
CDR3aa: CASSVDSGRYQETQYF
CDR3nt: TGTGCCAGCAGCGTAGATAGCGGGAGGTACCAAGAGACCCAGTACTTC

abundance: -
v_gene: TRBV21-1
j_gene: TRBJ1-1
d_gene: -
CDR3aa: CASSRNRETNTEAFF
CDR3nt: TGTGCCAGCAGCAGGAACAGGGAGACCAACACTGAAGCTTTCTTT

abundance: -
v_gene: TRBV5-1
j_gene: TRBJ1-1
d_gene: -
CDR3aa: CASSLAGHPKNTEAFF
CDR3nt: TGCGCCAGCAGCTTGGCGGGACACCCTAAGAACACTGAAGCTTTCTTT

abundance: few
v_gene: TRBV5-1
j_gene: TRBJ1-3
d_gene: -
CDR3aa: CASSFTESGTIYF
CDR3nt: TGCGCCAGCAGCTTCACGGAGTCCGGCACCATATATTTT

abundance: -
v_gene: TRBV7-6
j_gene: TRBJ2-7
d_gene: TRBD2
CDR3aa: CASSLGGLAGVYEQYF
CDR3nt: TGTGCCAGCAGCTTAGGAGGACTAGCGGGAGTCTACGAGCAGTACTTC

abundance: -
v_gene: TRBV18
j_gene: TRBJ2-5
d_gene: -
CDR3aa: CASSPGSKETQYF
CDR3nt: TGTGCCAGCTCACCCGGGTCCAAAGAGACCCAGTACTTC

abundance: -
v_gene: TRBV27
j_gene: TRBJ2-7
d_gene: TRBD1
CDR3aa: CASSFSGQGVYEQYF
CDR3nt: TGTGCCAGCAGTTTTTCCGGACAGGGGGTCTACGAGCAGTACTTC

abundance: -
v_gene: TRBV4-3
j_gene: TRBJ2-7
d_gene: -
CDR3aa: CASSQVWGPTSYEQYF
CDR3nt: TGCGCCAGCAGCCAAGTGTGGGGGCCCACCTCCTACGAGCAGTACTTC

abundance: -
v_gene: TRBV7-2
j_gene: TRBJ1-5
d_gene: -
CDR3aa: CASSLGTSQPQHF
CDR3nt: TGTGCCAGCAGCTTAGGAACGAGTCAGCCCCAGCATTTT

abundance: once
v_gene: TRBV4-3
j_gene: TRBJ2-1
d_gene: -
CDR3aa: CASSQIAEASYNEQFF
CDR3nt: TGCGCCAGCAGCCAAATAGCGGAGGCCTCCTACAATGAGCAGTTCTTC

abundance: -
v_gene: TRBV7-2
j_gene: TRBJ2-2
d_gene: TRBD2
CDR3aa: CASSLVLAGSTGELFF
CDR3nt: TGTGCCAGCAGCTTAGTGCTAGCGGGAAGCACCGGGGAGCTGTTTTTT

abundance: -
v_gene: TRBV15
j_gene: TRBJ2-5
d_gene: -
CDR3aa: CATSRAGETQYF
CDR3nt: TGTGCCACCAGCAGAGCGGGTGAGACCCAGTACTTC

abundance: -
v_gene: TRBV19
j_gene: TRBJ1-3
d_gene: -
CDR3aa: CASSIDWGRAAGNTIYF
CDR3nt: TGTGCCAGTAGTATCGATTGGGGCAGGGCGGCTGGAAACACCATATATTTT

abundance: -
v_gene: TRBV28
j_gene: TRBJ1-5
d_gene: -
CDR3aa: CASSQDHPLQPQHF
CDR3nt: TGTGCCAGCAGTCAGGACCACCCTCTCCAGCCCCAGCATTTT

abundance: -
v_gene: TRBV6-6
j_gene: TRBJ2-1
d_gene: -
CDR3aa: CASSYSTHNEQFF
CDR3nt: TGTGCCAGCAGTTACTCTACCCACAATGAGCAGTTCTTC

abundance: -
v_gene: TRBV7-2
j_gene: TRBJ2-7
d_gene: TRBD2
CDR3aa: CASSLQGGLAGDEQYF
CDR3nt: TGTGCCAGCAGCTTACAAGGGGGACTAGCGGGAGACGAGCAGTACTTC

abundance: few
v_gene: TRBV18
j_gene: TRBJ1-3
d_gene: -
CDR3aa: CASSPGVPSGNTIYF
CDR3nt: TGTGCCAGCTCACCAGGGGTACCCTCTGGAAACACCATATATTTT

abundance: -
v_gene: TRBV6-6
j_gene: TRBJ2-1
d_gene: -
CDR3aa: CASSYLAVSVNEQFF
CDR3nt: TGTGCCAGCAGTTACTTGGCCGTAAGTGTGAATGAGCAGTTCTTC

abundance: -
v_gene: TRBV19
j_gene: TRBJ1-3
d_gene: -
CDR3aa: CASSYRGRSSGNTIYF
CDR3nt: TGTGCCAGTAGTTATCGGGGACGGAGCTCTGGAAACACCATATATTTT

abundance: once
v_gene: TRBV28
j_gene: TRBJ2-3
d_gene: TRBD2
CDR3aa: CASSHLPGLGSDTQYF
CDR3nt: TGTGCCAGCAGTCACCTCCCGGGACTAGGTTCAGATACGCAGTATTTT

abundance: -
v_gene: TRBV19
j_gene: TRBJ2-7
d_gene: -
CDR3aa: CASSNLQTGEQYF
CDR3nt: TGTGCCAGTAGTAACCTCCAGACCGGCGAGCAGTACTTC

abundance: -
v_gene: TRBV7-2
j_gene: TRBJ2-5
d_gene: -
CDR3aa: CASSLIGLTGETQYF
CDR3nt: TGTGCCAGCAGCTTAATCGGGTTGACTGGGGAGACCCAGTACTTC

abundance: -
v_gene: TRBV10-2
j_gene: TRBJ2-7
d_gene: -
CDR3aa: CASSAGTVSYEQYF
CDR3nt: TGCGCCAGCAGTGCCGGGACGGTCTCCTACGAGCAGTACTTC

abundance: -
v_gene: TRBV7-2
j_gene: TRBJ2-5
d_gene: -
CDR3aa: CASSLGGLETQYF
CDR3nt: TGTGCCAGCAGCTTAGGAGGGTTAGAGACCCAGTACTTC

abundance: -
v_gene: TRBV5-5
j_gene: TRBJ2-3
d_gene: -
CDR3aa: CASSLDPGASTDTQYF
CDR3nt: TGTGCCAGCAGCTTGGACCCGGGGGCTAGCACAGATACGCAGTATTTT

abundance: -
v_gene: TRBV28
j_gene: TRBJ1-5
d_gene: TRBD1
CDR3aa: CASSLAGQGGAPQHF
CDR3nt: TGTGCCAGCAGTTTAGCGGGACAGGGGGGCGCCCCCCAGCATTTT

abundance: -
v_gene: TRBV7-8
j_gene: TRBJ2-2
d_gene: TRBD2
CDR3aa: CASSLVAGGVTGELFF
CDR3nt: TGTGCCAGCAGCTTAGTAGCGGGAGGGGTAACCGGGGAGCTGTTTTTT